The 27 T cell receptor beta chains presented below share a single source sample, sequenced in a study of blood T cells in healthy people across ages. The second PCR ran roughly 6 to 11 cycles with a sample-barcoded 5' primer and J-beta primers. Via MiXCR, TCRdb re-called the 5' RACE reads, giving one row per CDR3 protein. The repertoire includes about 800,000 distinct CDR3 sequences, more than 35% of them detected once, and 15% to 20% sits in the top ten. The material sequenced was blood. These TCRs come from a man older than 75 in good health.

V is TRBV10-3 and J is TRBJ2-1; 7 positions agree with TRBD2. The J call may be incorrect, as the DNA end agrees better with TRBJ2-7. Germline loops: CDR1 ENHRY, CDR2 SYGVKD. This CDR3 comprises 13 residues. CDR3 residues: CAIRGSSDNEQYF. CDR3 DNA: TGTGCCATTCGCGGGAGCTCGGACAATGAGCAGTACTTC.

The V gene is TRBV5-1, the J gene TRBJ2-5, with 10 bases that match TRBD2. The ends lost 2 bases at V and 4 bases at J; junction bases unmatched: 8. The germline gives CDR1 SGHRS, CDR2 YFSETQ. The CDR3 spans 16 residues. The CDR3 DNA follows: TGCGCCAGCAGCTTACCTAGCGGGAGCAGCCCAGAGACCCAGTACTTC. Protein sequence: CASSLPSGSSPETQYF.

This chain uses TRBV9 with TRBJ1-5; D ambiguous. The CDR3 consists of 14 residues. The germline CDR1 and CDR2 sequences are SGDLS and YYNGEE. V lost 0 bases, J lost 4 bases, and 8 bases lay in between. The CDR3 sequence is CASSVGQENQPQHF. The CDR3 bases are TGTGCCAGCAGCGTAGGGCAGGAAAATCAGCCCCAGCATTTT.

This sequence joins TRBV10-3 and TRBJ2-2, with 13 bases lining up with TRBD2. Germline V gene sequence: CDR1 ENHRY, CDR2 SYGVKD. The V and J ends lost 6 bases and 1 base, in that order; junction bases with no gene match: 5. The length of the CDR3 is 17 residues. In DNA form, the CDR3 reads TGTGCCATCAGCGCACTAGCGGGAGGGTTGAACACCGGGGAGCTGTTTTTT. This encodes CAISALAGGLNTGELFF.

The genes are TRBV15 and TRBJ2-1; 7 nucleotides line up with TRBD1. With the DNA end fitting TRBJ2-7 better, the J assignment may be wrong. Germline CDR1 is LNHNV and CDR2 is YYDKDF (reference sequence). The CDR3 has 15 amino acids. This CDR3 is CATSSGTVIRHEQYF. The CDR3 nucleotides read TGTGCCACCAGCTCAGGGACAGTTATCCGTCATGAGCAGTACTTC.

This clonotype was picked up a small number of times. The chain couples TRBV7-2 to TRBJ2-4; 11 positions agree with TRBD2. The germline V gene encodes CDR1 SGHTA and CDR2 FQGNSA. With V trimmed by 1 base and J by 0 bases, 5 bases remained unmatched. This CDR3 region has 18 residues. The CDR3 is CASSLELAGVLAKNIQYF. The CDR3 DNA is TGTGCCAGCAGCTTAGAACTAGCGGGAGTGCTAGCCAAAAACATTCAGTACTTC.

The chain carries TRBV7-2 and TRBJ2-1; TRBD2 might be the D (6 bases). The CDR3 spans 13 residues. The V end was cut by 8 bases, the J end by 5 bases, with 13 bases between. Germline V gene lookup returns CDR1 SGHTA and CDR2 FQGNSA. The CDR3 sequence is CASRRRGDNEQFF. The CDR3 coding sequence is TGTGCCAGCCGCCGGAGGGGCGACAATGAGCAGTTCTTC.

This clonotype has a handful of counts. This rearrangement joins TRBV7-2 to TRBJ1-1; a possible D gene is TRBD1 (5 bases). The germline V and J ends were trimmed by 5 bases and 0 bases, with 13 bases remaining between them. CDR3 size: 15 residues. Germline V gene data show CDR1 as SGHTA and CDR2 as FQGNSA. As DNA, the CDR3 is TGTGCCAGCAGCCTGAGACAGAACATGAACACTGAAGCTTTCTTT. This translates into CASSLRQNMNTEAFF.

The CDR3 reads CASSEALRTYNEQFF. Written as DNA, the CDR3 is TGTGCCAGCAGTGAAGCGCTCAGGACTTACAATGAGCAGTTCTTC. This chain links TRBV2 with TRBJ2-1; D possibly corresponds to TRBD2 (5 bases). Germline V gene lookup returns CDR1 SNHLY and CDR2 FYNNEI. V was pared by 0 bases and J by 4 bases, with 10 bases between. The CDR3 runs to 15 residues.

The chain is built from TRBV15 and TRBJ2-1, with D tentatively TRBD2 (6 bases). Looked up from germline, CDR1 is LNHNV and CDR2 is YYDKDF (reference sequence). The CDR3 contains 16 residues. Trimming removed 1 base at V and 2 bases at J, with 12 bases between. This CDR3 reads CATSRGYGGTYNEQFF. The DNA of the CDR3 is TGTGCCACCAGCAGAGGTTACGGCGGGACCTACAATGAGCAGTTCTTC.

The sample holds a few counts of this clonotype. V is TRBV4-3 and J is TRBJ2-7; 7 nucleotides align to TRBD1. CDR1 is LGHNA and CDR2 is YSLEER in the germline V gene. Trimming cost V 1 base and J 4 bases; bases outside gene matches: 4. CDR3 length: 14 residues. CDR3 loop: CASSQVRGRYEQYF. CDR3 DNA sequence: TGCGCCAGCAGCCAAGTTAGGGGGCGATACGAGCAGTACTTC.

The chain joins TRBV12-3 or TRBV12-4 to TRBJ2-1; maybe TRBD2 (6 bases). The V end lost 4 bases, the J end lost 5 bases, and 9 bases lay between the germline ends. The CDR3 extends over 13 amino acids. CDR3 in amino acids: CASSWGLDNEQFF. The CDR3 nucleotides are TGTGCCAGCAGTTGGGGACTTGACAATGAGCAGTTCTTC.

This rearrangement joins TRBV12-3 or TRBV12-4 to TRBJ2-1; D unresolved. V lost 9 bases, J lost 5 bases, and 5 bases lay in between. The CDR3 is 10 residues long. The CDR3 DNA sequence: TGTGCCAGTCAAAACAATGAGCAGTTCTTC. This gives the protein CASQNNEQFF.

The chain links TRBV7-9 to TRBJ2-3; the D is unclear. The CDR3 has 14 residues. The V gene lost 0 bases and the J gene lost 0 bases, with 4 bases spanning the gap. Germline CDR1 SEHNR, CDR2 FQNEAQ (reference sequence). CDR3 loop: CASSLAYSTDTQYF. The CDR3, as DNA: TGTGCCAGCAGCTTAGCGTATAGCACAGATACGCAGTATTTT.

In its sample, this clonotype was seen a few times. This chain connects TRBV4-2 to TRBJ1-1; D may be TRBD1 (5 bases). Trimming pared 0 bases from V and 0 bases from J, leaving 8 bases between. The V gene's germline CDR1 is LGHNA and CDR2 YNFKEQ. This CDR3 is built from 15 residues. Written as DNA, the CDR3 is TGTGCCAGCAGCCAAGAAGGGGCAGTGAACACTGAAGCTTTCTTT. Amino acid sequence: CASSQEGAVNTEAFF.

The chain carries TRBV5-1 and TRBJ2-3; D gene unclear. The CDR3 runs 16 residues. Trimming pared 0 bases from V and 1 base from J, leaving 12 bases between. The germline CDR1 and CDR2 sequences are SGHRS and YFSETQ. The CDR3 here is CASSLEWRSRTDTQYF. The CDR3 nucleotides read TGCGCCAGCAGCTTGGAGTGGCGGAGCCGCACAGATACGCAGTATTTT.

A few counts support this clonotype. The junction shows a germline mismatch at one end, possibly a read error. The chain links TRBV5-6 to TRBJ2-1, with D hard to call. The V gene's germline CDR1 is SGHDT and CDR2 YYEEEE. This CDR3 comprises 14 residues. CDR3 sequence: CASSEDTLGLQQFF. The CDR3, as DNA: TGTGCTAGCAGCGAAGATACTCTGGGTCTCCAGCAGTTCTTC.

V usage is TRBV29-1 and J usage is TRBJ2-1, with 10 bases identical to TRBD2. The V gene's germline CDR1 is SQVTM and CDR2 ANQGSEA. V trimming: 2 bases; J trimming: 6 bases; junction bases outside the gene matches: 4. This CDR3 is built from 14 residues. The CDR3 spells CSVEPSGSANEQFF. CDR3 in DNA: TGCAGCGTTGAACCTAGCGGGAGTGCCAATGAGCAGTTCTTC.

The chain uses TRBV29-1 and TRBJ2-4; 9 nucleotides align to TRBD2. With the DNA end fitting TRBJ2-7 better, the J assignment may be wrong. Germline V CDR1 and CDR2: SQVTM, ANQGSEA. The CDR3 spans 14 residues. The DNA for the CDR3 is TGCAGCGTCCGCGTATTTAGCGGGAGCCACGAGCAGTACTTC. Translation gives CSVRVFSGSHEQYF.

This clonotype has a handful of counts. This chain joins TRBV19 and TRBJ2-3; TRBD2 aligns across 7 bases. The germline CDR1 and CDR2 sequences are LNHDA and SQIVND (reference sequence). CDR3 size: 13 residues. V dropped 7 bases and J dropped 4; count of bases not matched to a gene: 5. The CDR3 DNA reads TGTGCCAGTAACCGGGACTACTCAGATACGCAGTATTTT. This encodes CASNRDYSDTQYF. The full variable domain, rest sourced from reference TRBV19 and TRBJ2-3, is DGGITQSPKYLFRKEGQNVTLSCEQNLNHDAMYWYRQDPGQGLRLIYYSQIVNDFQKGDIAEGYSVSREKKESFPLTVTSAQKNPTAFYLCASNRDYSDTQYFGPGTRLTVL.

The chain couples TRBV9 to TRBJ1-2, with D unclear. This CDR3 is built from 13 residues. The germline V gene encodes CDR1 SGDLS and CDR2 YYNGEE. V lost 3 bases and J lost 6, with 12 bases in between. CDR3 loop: CASSDGRLDGYTF. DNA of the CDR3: TGTGCCAGCAGCGATGGGAGGCTCGATGGCTACACCTTC.

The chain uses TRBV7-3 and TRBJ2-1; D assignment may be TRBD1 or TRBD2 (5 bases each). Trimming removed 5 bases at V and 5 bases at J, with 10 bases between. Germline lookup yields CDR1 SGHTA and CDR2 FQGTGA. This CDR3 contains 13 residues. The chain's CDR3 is CASSRGPHNEQFF. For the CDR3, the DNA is TGTGCCAGCAGCCGGGGCCCTCACAATGAGCAGTTCTTC.

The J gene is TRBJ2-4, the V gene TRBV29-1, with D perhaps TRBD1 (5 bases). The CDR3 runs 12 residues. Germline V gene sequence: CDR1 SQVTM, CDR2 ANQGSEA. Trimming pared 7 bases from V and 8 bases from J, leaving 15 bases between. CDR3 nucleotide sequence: TGCAGCGCCGCGACAGAGGTGGACATTCAGTACTTC. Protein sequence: CSAATEVDIQYF.

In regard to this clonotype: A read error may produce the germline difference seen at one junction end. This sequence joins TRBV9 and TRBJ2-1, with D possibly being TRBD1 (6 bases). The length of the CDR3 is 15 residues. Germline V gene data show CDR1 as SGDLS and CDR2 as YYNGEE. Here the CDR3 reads CASSAGVSSYNGQFF. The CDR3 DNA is TGTGCCAGCAGTGCAGGGGTGAGCTCCTACAATGGGCAGTTCTTC.

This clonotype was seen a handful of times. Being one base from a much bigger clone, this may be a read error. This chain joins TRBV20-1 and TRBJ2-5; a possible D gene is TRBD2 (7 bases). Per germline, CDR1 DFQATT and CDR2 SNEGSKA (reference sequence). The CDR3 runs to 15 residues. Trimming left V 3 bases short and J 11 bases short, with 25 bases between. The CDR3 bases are TGCAGTGCTAGGGGTAACCGCGGGGGCTACAATGAGCAGTACTTC. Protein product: CSARGNRGGYNEQYF.

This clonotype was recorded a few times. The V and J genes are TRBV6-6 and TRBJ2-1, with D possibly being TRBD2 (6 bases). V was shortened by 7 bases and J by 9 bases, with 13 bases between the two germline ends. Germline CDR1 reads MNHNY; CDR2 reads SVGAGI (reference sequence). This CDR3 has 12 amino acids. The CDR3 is CASNWEVGEQFF. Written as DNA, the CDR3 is TGTGCCAGCAACTGGGAGGTAGGTGAGCAGTTCTTC.

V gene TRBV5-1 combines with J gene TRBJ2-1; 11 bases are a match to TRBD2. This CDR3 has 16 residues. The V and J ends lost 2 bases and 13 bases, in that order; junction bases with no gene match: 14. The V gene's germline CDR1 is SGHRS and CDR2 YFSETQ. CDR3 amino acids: CASSFGPSGGKETQFF. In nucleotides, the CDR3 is TGCGCCAGCAGCTTCGGTCCTAGCGGGGGGAAAGAGACCCAGTTCTTC.